Included here is one T cell receptor (beta chain) sequence, with context. Trimming removed 0 bases from V and 7 bases from J, with 8 bases in between. This CDR3 has 14 residues. CDR1 and CDR2 (germline): SGHRS, YFSETQ. This specimen belongs to a study of control samples from healthy donors and cancer patients. Data came from immunoSEQ multiplex PCR; TCRdb stores just in-frame clones and leaves some out. The sample shows about 89,000 clones, 86% of them seen only once. This sequence was found in a man younger than 45 in good health. The rearrangement uses TRBV5-1 and TRBJ1-6; D is undetermined. The source material was blood. The CDR3, as DNA: TGCGCCAGCAGCTTGGACTATAGAAATTCACCCCTCCACTTT. Its protein is CASSLDYRNSPLHF.